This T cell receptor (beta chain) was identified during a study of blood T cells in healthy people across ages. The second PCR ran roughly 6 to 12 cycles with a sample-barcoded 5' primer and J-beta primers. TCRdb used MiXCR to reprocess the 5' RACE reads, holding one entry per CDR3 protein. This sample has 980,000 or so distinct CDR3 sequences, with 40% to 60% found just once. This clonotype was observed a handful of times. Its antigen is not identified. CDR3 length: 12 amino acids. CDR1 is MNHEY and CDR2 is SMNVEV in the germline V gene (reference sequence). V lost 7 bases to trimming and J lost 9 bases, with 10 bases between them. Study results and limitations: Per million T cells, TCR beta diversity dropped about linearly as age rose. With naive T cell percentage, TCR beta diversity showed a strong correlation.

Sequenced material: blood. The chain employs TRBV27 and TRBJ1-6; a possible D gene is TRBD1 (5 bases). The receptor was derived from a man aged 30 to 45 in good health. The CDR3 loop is CASTRGGSPLHF. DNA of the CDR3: TGTGCCAGCACGAGGGGCGGTTCACCCCTCCACTTT.